The entry that follows covers one T cell receptor (beta chain) sequence. The sample comes from a study of blood T cell repertoires in COVID-19. Sequencing was performed with immunoSEQ multiplex PCR; in TCRdb, only in-frame clones are kept and a portion is missing. The repertoire holds around 270,000 clones, with 88% as singletons. This clonotype was obtained from a middle-aged woman who had been exposed to COVID-19. The material sequenced was PBMCs or T cells enriched from blood (not recorded which).

The CDR3, as DNA: TGTGCCAGCAGCCCGACAGGGGATAGCGGCTACACCTTC. Its translation is CASSPTGDSGYTF. The chain combines TRBV5-5 with TRBJ1-2, with TRBD1 matching over 8 bases. The germline V gene has CDR1 SGHKS and CDR2 YYEKEE (reference sequence). V shed 4 bases and J 8 bases; nucleotides not matched to a gene: 7. The CDR3 totals 13 residues.